The clone carrying this T cell receptor (beta chain) was seen only a few times. The data stem from a study of early T cells in non-severe SARS-CoV-2 infection. V dropped 0 bases and J dropped 2 bases, with 16 bases sitting between them. There are 17 residues in the CDR3. Germline assignment: CDR1 MNHEY and CDR2 SVGAGI. From the 5' RACE reads, TCRdb called clonotypes with MiXCR, one entry per CDR3 protein. The table records tens of thousands of distinct CDR3 sequences, roughly 15% of them present only once. What was sequenced was whole blood. This clonotype was obtained from an adult who was a healthcare worker with PCR-confirmed SARS-CoV-2 infection or an uninfected control (not recorded which). The rearrangement links TRBV6-5 to TRBJ1-1, with D tentatively TRBD1 (6 bases). This CDR3 reads CASSYSGLLGGNTEAFF. In nucleotides, the CDR3 is TGTGCCAGCAGTTACTCAGGACTGTTAGGGGGTAACACTGAAGCTTTCTTT.